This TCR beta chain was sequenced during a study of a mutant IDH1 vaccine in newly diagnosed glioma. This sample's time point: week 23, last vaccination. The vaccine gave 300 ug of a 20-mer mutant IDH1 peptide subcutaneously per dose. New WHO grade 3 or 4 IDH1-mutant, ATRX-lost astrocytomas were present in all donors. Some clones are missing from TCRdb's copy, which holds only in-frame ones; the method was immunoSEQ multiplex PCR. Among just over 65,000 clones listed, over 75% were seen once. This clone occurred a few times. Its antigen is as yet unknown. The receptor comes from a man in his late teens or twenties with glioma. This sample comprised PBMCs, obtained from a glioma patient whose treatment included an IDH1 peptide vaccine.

DNA of the CDR3: TGCGCCAGCAGCCAAGAAGTCGGCAGGGCTGAAGCTTTCTTT. Residues: CASSQEVGRAEAFF. The gene calls are TRBV4-3 and TRBJ1-1; tentatively, D is TRBD1 (5 bases). The V end was cut by 0 bases, the J end by 6 bases, with 11 bases between. CDR1 LGHNA and CDR2 YSLEER come from the germline V gene. The CDR3 has 14 amino acids.